This TCR beta chain stems from a study of shared clonotypes between healthy human individuals. Overall study results and limits: Though the depth was large, rarefaction showed that sorted-subset sequencing was incomplete.

Note on this clone: Its specificity is unknown.

An approximately 200 ng quantity of DNA, about 30,000 T cell genomes, went into the sorted-subset replicate PCRs. As processed by the authors: Quality scores were absent from the junction-only immunoSEQ sequences, so filtering differed. Assay: immunoSEQ multiplex PCR; the TCRdb copy retains only in-frame clones and omits some. The V and J calls and clone size are taken from that table; D and trimming were inferred from the DNA. The sample lists over 400,000 clones, approximately 95% seen once, with around 0.067% in the top ten. The CDR3 spans 15 residues. CDR1 and CDR2 (germline): GTSNPN, SVGIG (reference sequence). Trimming stripped 2 bases from V and 6 bases from J, with 17 bases between.

V and J are TRBV30 and TRBJ2-1, with D perhaps given as TRBD1 or TRBD2 (6 bases each). Sequencing was performed on naive CD4+ T cells sorted from blood. Specified subset: CD45RA+ positively selected. The sequence was collected from a woman aged 25 to 45 in good health. The chain's CDR3 is CAWSRGRLVGNEQFF. In DNA form, the CDR3 reads TGTGCCTGGAGTAGGGGGAGGTTAGTTGGCAATGAGCAGTTCTTC.